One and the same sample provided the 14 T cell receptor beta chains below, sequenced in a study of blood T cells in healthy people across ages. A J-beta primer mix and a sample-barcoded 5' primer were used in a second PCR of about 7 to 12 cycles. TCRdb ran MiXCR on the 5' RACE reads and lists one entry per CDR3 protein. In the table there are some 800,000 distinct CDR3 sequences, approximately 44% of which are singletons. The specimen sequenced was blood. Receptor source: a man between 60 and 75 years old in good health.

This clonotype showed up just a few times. This chain's CDR3 is CSVPRPPYNEQFF. Written as DNA, the CDR3 is TGCAGCGTACCCCGTCCCCCTTACAATGAGCAGTTCTTC. V gene TRBV29-1 combines with J gene TRBJ2-1; D gene ambiguous. V dropped 6 bases and J dropped 4 bases, with 13 bases sitting between them. There are 13 residues in the CDR3. Germline assignment: CDR1 SQVTM and CDR2 ANQGSEA.

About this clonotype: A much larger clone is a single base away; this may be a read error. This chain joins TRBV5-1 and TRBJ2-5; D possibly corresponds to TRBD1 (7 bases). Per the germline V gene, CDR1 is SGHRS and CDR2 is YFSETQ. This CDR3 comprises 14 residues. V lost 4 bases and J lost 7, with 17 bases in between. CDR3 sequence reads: CASSGGTVEGTQYF. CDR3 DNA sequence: TGCGCCAGCAGCGGAGGGACAGTAGAAGGGACCCAGTACTTC.

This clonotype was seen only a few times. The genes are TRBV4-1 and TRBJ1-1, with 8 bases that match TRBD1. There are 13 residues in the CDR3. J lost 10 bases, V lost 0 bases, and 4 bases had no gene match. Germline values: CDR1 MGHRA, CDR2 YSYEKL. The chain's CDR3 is CASSQERTGIAFF. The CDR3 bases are TGCGCCAGCAGCCAAGAGAGGACAGGGATAGCTTTCTTT.

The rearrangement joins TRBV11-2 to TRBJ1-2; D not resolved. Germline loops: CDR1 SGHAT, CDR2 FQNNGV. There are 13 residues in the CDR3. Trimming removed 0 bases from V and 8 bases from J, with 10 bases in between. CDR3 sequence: CASSLEPGWGYTF. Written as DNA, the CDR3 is TGTGCCAGCAGCTTAGAACCGGGGTGGGGCTACACCTTC.

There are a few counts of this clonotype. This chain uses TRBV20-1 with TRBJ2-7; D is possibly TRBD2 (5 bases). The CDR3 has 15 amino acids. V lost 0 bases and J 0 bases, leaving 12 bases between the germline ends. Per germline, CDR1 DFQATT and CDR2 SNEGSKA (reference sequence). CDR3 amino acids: CSAREEGGFSYEQYF. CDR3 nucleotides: TGCAGTGCTAGAGAAGAGGGCGGCTTCTCCTACGAGCAGTACTTC.

Here the CDR3 DNA reads TGTGCCAGCAGCTTGGCTCCAACAGGGGGCACCTATGGCTACACCTTC. It specifies CASSLAPTGGTYGYTF. The J gene is TRBJ1-2, the V gene TRBV5-5; 9 bases align to TRBD1. The trim removed 0 bases at V and 4 bases at J, leaving 7 bases unmatched. Germline assignment: CDR1 SGHKS and CDR2 YYEKEE (reference sequence). The CDR3 is 16 residues long.

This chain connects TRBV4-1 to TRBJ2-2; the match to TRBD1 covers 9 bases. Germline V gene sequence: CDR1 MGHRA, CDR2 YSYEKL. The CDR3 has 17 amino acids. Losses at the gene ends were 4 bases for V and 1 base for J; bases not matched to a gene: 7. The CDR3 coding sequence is TGCGCCAGCAGCCGCTTACCGGGACAGGGGAACACCGGGGAGCTGTTTTTT. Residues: CASSRLPGQGNTGELFF.

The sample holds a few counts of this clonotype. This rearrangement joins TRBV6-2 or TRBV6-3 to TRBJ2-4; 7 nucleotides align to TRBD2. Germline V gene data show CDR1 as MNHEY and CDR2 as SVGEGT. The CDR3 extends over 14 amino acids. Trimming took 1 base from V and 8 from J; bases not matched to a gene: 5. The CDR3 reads CASSYLRGLDIQYF. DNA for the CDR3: TGTGCCAGCAGTTACTTGCGGGGGTTGGACATTCAGTACTTC.

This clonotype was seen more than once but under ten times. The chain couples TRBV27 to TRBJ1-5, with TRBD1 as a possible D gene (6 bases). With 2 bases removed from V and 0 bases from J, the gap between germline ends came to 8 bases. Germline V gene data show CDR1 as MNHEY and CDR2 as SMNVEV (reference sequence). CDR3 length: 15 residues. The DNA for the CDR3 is TGTGCCAGCAGTTTACAGGGGATTAGCAATCAGCCCCAGCATTTT. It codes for CASSLQGISNQPQHF.

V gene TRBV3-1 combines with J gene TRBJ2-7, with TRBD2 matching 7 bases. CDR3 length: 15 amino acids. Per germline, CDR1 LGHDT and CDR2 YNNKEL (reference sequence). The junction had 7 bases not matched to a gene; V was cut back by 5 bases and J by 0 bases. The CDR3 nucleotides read TGTGCCAGCAGCTGGATCGGGGGGAGCTCCTACGAGCAGTACTTC. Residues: CASSWIGGSSYEQYF.

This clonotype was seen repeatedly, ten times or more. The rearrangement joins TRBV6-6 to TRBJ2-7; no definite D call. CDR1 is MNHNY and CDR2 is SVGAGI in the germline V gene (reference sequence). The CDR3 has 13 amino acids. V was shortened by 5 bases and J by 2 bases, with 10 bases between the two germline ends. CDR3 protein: CASSLDPPYEQYF. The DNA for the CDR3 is TGTGCCAGCAGTCTGGACCCGCCCTACGAGCAGTACTTC.

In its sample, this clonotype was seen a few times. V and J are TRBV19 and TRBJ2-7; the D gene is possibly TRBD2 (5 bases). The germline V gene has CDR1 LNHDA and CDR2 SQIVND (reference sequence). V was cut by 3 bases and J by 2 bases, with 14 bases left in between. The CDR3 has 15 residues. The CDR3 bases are TGTGCCAGTAGTATTAAGCGGCAGGCGACCTACGAGCAGTACTTC. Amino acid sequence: CASSIKRQATYEQYF.

This CDR3 is CSARTQAAYEQYF. In DNA, the CDR3 is TGCAGTGCTAGAACACAGGCAGCCTACGAGCAGTACTTC. The chain has TRBV20-1 and TRBJ2-7; D perhaps matches TRBD1 (5 bases). Germline CDR1 reads DFQATT; CDR2 reads SNEGSKA (reference sequence). Trimming took 2 bases from V and 2 from J, leaving 10 bases between them. The length of the CDR3 is 13 residues.

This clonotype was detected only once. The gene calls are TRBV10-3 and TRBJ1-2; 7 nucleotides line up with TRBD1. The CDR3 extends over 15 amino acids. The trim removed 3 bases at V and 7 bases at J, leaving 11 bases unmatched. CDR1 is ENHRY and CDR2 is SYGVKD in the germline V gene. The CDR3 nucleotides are TGTGCCATCAGTGAAGGGGGCAGGGTAATAGGTGGCTACACCTTC. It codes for CAISEGGRVIGGYTF.